A single T cell receptor beta chain is shown here with its context. Its antigen is unknown. No base qualities exist here, and no much larger clone lies one base off it. TCRbeta CDR3 regions were amplified from genomic DNA using the immunoSEQ Assay, a bias-controlled multiplex PCR. Regarding the original processing steps: Within the assay, amplification of reference gene primers was used to estimate how many nucleated cells each sample contained. To quantify the absolute abundance of each unique TCRbeta CDR3 rearrangement, sequence reads were collapsed and filtered. For each sample, productive Simpson clonality was calculated as the square root of Simpson's diversity index across productive rearrangements. Imported from immuneACCESS, the table was reduced by TCRdb to in-frame sequences with V and J called. These copies leave out some clones; in studies compared against another copy, an unresolved V gene accounts for under half, and the cause of the remainder is not known. That table furnishes V, J and clone size, whereas the DNA furnished D and trimming. The sample table holds about 100,000 clones, of which roughly 90% were seen once. In total, the top ten clones hold 5.7% of the sample.

The data originate from a study of blood T cell repertoires in COVID-19 (TCRdb year 2020). With respect to the entire study: Samples covering the acute and convalescent phases of COVID-19 were provided by collaborators in the United States, Italy and Spain. The material from the prospective study consisted of cDNA or gDNA derived from T cells, B-cell-depleted T cells, or PBMCs. Subjects who had been exposed to COVID-19, were actively infected with it, or had recovered from it provided the deeply sampled blood TCRbeta repertoires that made up the dataset. The repertoires were released in a freely available public database meant as a resource for research on the immune response to SARS-CoV-2. Samples came from the ongoing ImmuneRACE study (first 160 participants) plus 1,254 subjects from 6 global collaborators. A de-identified subject ID, COVID-19 status, age in years and sex were almost always included in the sample metadata. Where available, HLA class I and class II types were obtained from metadata supplied by the sample provider rather than from assay-based typing. General findings and caveats noted by the study authors: Clinical and demographic metadata were provided uncurated, with the amount varying by source and participant.

Each collaborating institution followed its own protocols to collect whole blood in K2EDTA tubes. For TCRbeta analysis, collaborator samples were shipped as frozen whole blood, as isolated PBMCs, or as DNA extracted from either sample type. This clonotype was obtained from a man between 65 and 80 years old with acute or convalescent COVID-19. Input material: peripheral blood.

The CDR3 loop reads CASSPQGYEQYF. The DNA sequence follows: TGTGCCAGCAGTCCCCAGGGATACGAGCAGTACTTC. In this chain, TRBV28 is recombined with TRBJ2-7; TRBD1 is a weak D gene call, 5 bases matching. V sheds 5 bases and J sheds 4 bases, leaving 9 bases between their ends. Its CDR3 holds 12 amino acids, cysteine through phenylalanine. Only the CDR3 DNA stays, 36 bases, in frame from base 1. The germline V gene yields MDHEN for CDR1 and SYDVKM for CDR2.